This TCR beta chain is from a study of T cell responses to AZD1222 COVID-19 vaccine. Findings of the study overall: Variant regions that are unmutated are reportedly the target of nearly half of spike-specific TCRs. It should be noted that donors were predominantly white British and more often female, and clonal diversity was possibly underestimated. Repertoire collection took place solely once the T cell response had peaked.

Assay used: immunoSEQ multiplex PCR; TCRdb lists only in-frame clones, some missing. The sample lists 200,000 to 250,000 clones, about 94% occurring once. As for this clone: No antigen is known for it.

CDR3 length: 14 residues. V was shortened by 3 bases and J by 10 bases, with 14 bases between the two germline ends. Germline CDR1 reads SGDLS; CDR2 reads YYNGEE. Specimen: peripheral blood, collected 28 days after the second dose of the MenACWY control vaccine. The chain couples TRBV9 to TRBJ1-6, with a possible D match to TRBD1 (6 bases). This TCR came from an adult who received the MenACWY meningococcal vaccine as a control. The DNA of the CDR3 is TGTGCCAGCAGCGAACAGGGAAGGGGGTCACCCCTCCACTTT. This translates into CASSEQGRGSPLHF.